These 32 T cell receptor beta chains share one sample of origin, sequenced in a study of blood T cell repertoires in COVID-19. Generated by immunoSEQ multiplex PCR, the TCRdb table keeps only in-frame clones and is missing some. The table has tens of thousands of clones, under 90% seen once. Source material: peripheral blood. The receptors stem from a man aged 50 or older with active COVID-19.

The gene calls are TRBV7-9 and TRBJ2-1; 10 nucleotides line up with TRBD2. Germline CDR1 is SEHNR and CDR2 is FQNEAQ (reference sequence). The CDR3 runs to 16 residues. V dropped 0 bases and J dropped 7; count of bases not matched to a gene: 6. This chain's CDR3 is CASSLAAGGGKNEQFF. CDR3 sequence (DNA): TGTGCCAGCAGCTTAGCAGCGGGAGGGGGGAAAAATGAGCAGTTCTTC.

The chain uses TRBV6-2 or TRBV6-3 and TRBJ2-1; 7 bases map to TRBD2. From germline, CDR1 is MNHEY and CDR2 SVGEGT. The CDR3 length is 16 residues. Unmatched junction bases numbered 8, after V lost 2 bases and J lost 4 bases. The CDR3 is CASSYHGTTTYNEQFF. The DNA of the CDR3 is TGTGCCAGCAGTTACCACGGGACTACAACGTACAATGAGCAGTTCTTC.

The rearrangement uses TRBV30 and TRBJ2-3; 15 nucleotides agree with TRBD2. The junction had 7 bases not matched to a gene; V was cut back by 3 bases and J by 6 bases. This CDR3 is 16 amino acids long. From germline, CDR1 is GTSNPN and CDR2 SVGIG (reference sequence). CDR3 protein: CAWSLGLAGGMDTQYF. CDR3 sequence (DNA): TGTGCCTGGAGCCTCGGACTAGCGGGAGGGATGGATACGCAGTATTTT.

V gene TRBV7-9 combines with J gene TRBJ2-7, with 11 bases aligning to TRBD2. V dropped 3 bases and J dropped 5; count of bases not matched to a gene: 3. The CDR3 length is 14 residues. Germline V CDR1 and CDR2: SEHNR, FQNEAQ (reference sequence). The CDR3 DNA sequence: TGTGCCAGCAGCTTCACTAGCGGGAGAGACGAGCAGTACTTC. As protein: CASSFTSGRDEQYF.

The chain recombines TRBV19 with TRBJ1-5, with a weak D call TRBD1 (5 bases). CDR3 length: 15 amino acids. Trimming took off 3 bases at V and 3 bases at J, with 12 bases between the two ends. Looked up from germline, CDR1 is LNHDA and CDR2 is SQIVND (reference sequence). This CDR3 reads CASSMGGELNQPQHF. The CDR3 DNA follows: TGTGCCAGTAGTATGGGAGGGGAACTCAATCAGCCCCAGCATTTT.

In this sample, this clone turned up once. This sequence joins TRBV3-1 (or the pseudogene TRBV3-2) and TRBJ2-3; 9 nucleotides agree with TRBD2. Germline V gene data show CDR1 as LGHDT and CDR2 as YNNKEL (reference sequence). This CDR3 comprises 15 residues. V trimming: 3 bases; J trimming: 2 bases; junction bases outside the gene matches: 3. The chain's CDR3 is CASSQTSGSTDTQYF. The CDR3 DNA is TGTGCCAGCAGCCAGACTAGCGGATCCACAGATACGCAGTATTTT.

This chain links TRBV7-2 with TRBJ2-1; 8 bases agree with TRBD2. V lost 1 base to trimming and J lost 3 bases; unmatched junction nucleotides: 5. The CDR3 is made up of 16 amino acids. CDR1 and CDR2 (germline): SGHTA, FQGNSA. The DNA for the CDR3 is TGTGCCAGCAGCTTAGGGCTAGCGGGCGACTACAATGAGCAGTTCTTC. Translation: CASSLGLAGDYNEQFF.

Only one count was recorded for this clone. The chain is built from TRBV20-1 and TRBJ2-5, with 15 bases that match TRBD2. From germline, CDR1 is DFQATT and CDR2 SNEGSKA (reference sequence). The CDR3 contains 14 residues. V trimming: 3 bases; J trimming: 5 bases; junction bases outside the gene matches: 1. The CDR3 is CSASGLAGGETQYF. For the CDR3, the DNA is TGCAGTGCTAGTGGACTAGCGGGAGGGGAGACCCAGTACTTC.

This clone was found a few times. The chain links TRBV7-2 to TRBJ2-7; a weak D match, TRBD2 (6 bases). Germline assignment: CDR1 SGHTA and CDR2 FQGNSA. This CDR3 comprises 13 residues. V dropped 5 bases and J dropped 3 bases, with 11 bases sitting between them. The chain's CDR3 is CASSNSGVYEQYF. The CDR3, as DNA: TGTGCCAGCAGCAATAGCGGCGTCTACGAGCAGTACTTC.

The J gene is TRBJ2-2, the V gene TRBV9, with a tentative D call TRBD2 (6 bases). Germline lookup yields CDR1 SGDLS and CDR2 YYNGEE. V was trimmed by 4 bases and J by 6 bases, leaving 16 bases between them. There are 15 residues in the CDR3. The CDR3 is CASSPGGSVAGELFF. CDR3 in DNA: TGTGCCAGCAGCCCCGGGGGTAGCGTGGCCGGGGAGCTGTTTTTT.

This clone came up once. J is TRBJ2-2 and V is TRBV6-5; 9 bases match TRBD1. The CDR3 has 15 residues. Per germline, CDR1 MNHEY and CDR2 SVGAGI. Unmatched junction bases numbered 1, after V lost 0 bases and J lost 5 bases. DNA for the CDR3: TGTGCCAGCAGTTACTCGGGACAGGGAACCGGGGAGCTGTTTTTT. Translation gives CASSYSGQGTGELFF.

This chain links TRBV12-3 or TRBV12-4 with TRBJ1-1; D not resolved. The CDR3 covers 13 residues. Trimming took 1 base from V and 1 from J, leaving 4 bases between them. The CDR3 sequence is CASSLDTNTEAFF. DNA of the CDR3: TGTGCCAGCAGTTTAGACACGAACACTGAAGCTTTCTTT.

CDR3 sequence reads: CASSQAGTGGKSPLHF. The CDR3, as DNA: TGTGCCAGCAGCCAAGCCGGGACAGGGGGCAAATCACCCCTCCACTTT. The chain is built from TRBV3-1 (or the pseudogene TRBV3-2) and TRBJ1-6; 12 bases line up with TRBD1. The CDR3 length is 16 residues. The germline V gene has CDR1 LGHDT and CDR2 YNNKEL (reference sequence). The V and J ends lost 1 base and 10 bases, in that order; junction bases with no gene match: 5.

V is TRBV28 and J is TRBJ1-1, with 8 bases matching TRBD1. Germline CDR1 and CDR2: MDHEN and SYDVKM. Unmatched junction bases numbered 3, after V lost 5 bases and J lost 1 base. This CDR3 is built from 14 residues. The CDR3 region is CASSPGTGNTEAFF. CDR3 nucleotides: TGTGCCAGCAGTCCCGGGACAGGGAACACTGAAGCTTTCTTT. The full variable domain, its missing parts supplied by reference TRBV28 and TRBJ1-1, is DVKVTQSSRYLVKRTGEKVFLECVQDMDHENMFWYRQDPGLGLRLIYFSYDVKMKEKGDIPEGYSVSREKKERFSLILESASTNQTSMYLCASSPGTGNTEAFFGQGTRLTVV.

V usage is TRBV4-3 and J usage is TRBJ2-1, with D unclear. V was trimmed by 5 bases and J by 0 bases, leaving 8 bases between them. CDR3 length: 14 residues. Germline CDR1 LGHNA, CDR2 YSLEER. In DNA form, the CDR3 reads TGCGCCAGCAGCTTCTCAGACTCCTACAATGAGCAGTTCTTC. Translating it yields CASSFSDSYNEQFF.

The chain uses TRBV5-6 and TRBJ2-7; D is perhaps TRBD2 (5 bases). The V gene lost 4 bases and the J gene lost 0 bases, with 11 bases spanning the gap. The germline CDR1 and CDR2 sequences are SGHDT and YYEEEE. This CDR3 has 14 amino acids. The CDR3 loop reads CASSRDGNSYEQYF. The CDR3 DNA reads as TGTGCCAGCAGCCGCGACGGGAACTCCTACGAGCAGTACTTC. Combining the CDR3 with reference TRBV5-6 and TRBJ2-7 gives the whole variable domain DAGVTQSPTHLIKTRGQQVTLRCSPKSGHDTVSWYQQALGQGPQFIFQYYEEEERQRGNFPDRFSGHQFPNYSSELNVNALLLGDSALYLCASSRDGNSYEQYFGPGTRLTVT.

The chain recombines TRBV19 with TRBJ2-3, with 7 bases lining up with TRBD2. The CDR3 runs 14 residues. V gave up 4 bases and J gave up 4 bases; unmatched junction bases: 5. CDR1 and CDR2 from the germline V gene are LNHDA and SQIVND (reference sequence). As DNA, the CDR3 is TGTGCCAGTAGTAGCGGACTAGTTCCAGATACGCAGTATTTT. The encoded protein is CASSSGLVPDTQYF. The full variable domain, in which reference TRBV19 and TRBJ2-3 provide the parts outside the CDR3, is DGGITQSPKYLFRKEGQNVTLSCEQNLNHDAMYWYRQDPGQGLRLIYYSQIVNDFQKGDIAEGYSVSREKKESFPLTVTSAQKNPTAFYLCASSSGLVPDTQYFGPGTRLTVL.

J is TRBJ1-5 and V is TRBV19; maybe TRBD1 (5 bases). This CDR3 contains 17 residues. V lost 8 bases to trimming and J lost 2 bases, with 22 bases between them. The germline V gene has CDR1 LNHDA and CDR2 SQIVND (reference sequence). The CDR3 DNA reads as TGTGCCAGTGGGACTTCAACACAGGATTGGGGCAATCAGCCCCAGCATTTT. Its translation: CASGTSTQDWGNQPQHF.

The chain joins TRBV6-4 to TRBJ1-1; no definite D call. CDR3 size: 13 residues. From germline, CDR1 is MRHNA and CDR2 SNTAGT. V gave up 10 bases and J gave up 4 bases, with 16 bases separating them. Here the CDR3 reads CATSRTGGTEAFF. The CDR3 region has the DNA TGTGCCACCTCAAGGACGGGAGGCACTGAAGCTTTCTTT.

This chain uses TRBV5-6 with TRBJ2-7; D is perhaps TRBD2 (6 bases). CDR1 is SGHDT and CDR2 is YYEEEE in the germline V gene. With 2 bases removed from V and 3 bases from J, the gap between germline ends came to 9 bases. This CDR3 has 13 amino acids. CDR3 protein: CASSLTSYYEQYF. CDR3 in DNA: TGTGCCAGCAGCTTAACTAGCTACTACGAGCAGTACTTC. The full variable domain, in which reference TRBV5-6 and TRBJ2-7 provide the parts outside the CDR3, is DAGVTQSPTHLIKTRGQQVTLRCSPKSGHDTVSWYQQALGQGPQFIFQYYEEEERQRGNFPDRFSGHQFPNYSSELNVNALLLGDSALYLCASSLTSYYEQYFGPGTRLTVT.

This rearrangement joins TRBV9 to TRBJ2-7; D gene uncertain. The CDR3 totals 13 residues. Deletions cut 0 bases from V and 1 base from J, with 5 bases between. Germline values: CDR1 SGDLS, CDR2 YYNGEE. DNA of the CDR3: TGTGCCAGCAGCGTAGGGAGTTCCTACGAGCAGTACTTC. It specifies CASSVGSSYEQYF.

This CDR3 reads CASGVGPGKTGELFF. Here the CDR3 DNA reads TGTGCCAGCGGAGTTGGGCCAGGGAAAACCGGGGAGCTGTTTTTT. V usage is TRBV27 and J usage is TRBJ2-2; maybe TRBD1 (5 bases). Trimming removed 8 bases at V and 5 bases at J, with 18 bases between. Germline V gene lookup returns CDR1 MNHEY and CDR2 SMNVEV (reference sequence). The CDR3 has 15 residues.

J is TRBJ2-7 and V is TRBV6-2 or TRBV6-3; 7 bases map to TRBD2. Germline loops: CDR1 MNHEY, CDR2 SVGEGT. The CDR3 spans 19 residues. V shed 5 bases and J 1 base; nucleotides not matched to a gene: 20. The CDR3 is CASSLGGNKGILRSYEQYF. In DNA, the CDR3 is TGTGCCAGCAGTCTCGGGGGGAATAAGGGAATCCTACGTTCCTACGAGCAGTACTTC.

The rearrangement links TRBV7-3 to TRBJ2-7, with 7 positions matching TRBD1. Unmatched junction bases numbered 4, after V lost 2 bases and J lost 6 bases. The CDR3 is 13 residues long. The germline gives CDR1 SGHTA, CDR2 FQGTGA. CDR3 loop: CASSLDGQAEQYF. In nucleotides, the CDR3 is TGTGCCAGCAGCTTAGACGGACAGGCCGAGCAGTACTTC.

The rearrangement joins TRBV6-6 to TRBJ1-1; no clear D gene. Germline CDR1 MNHNY, CDR2 SVGAGI (reference sequence). CDR3 length: 13 amino acids. Trimming cost V 6 bases and J 1 base, with 9 bases left between them. The CDR3 is CASRTPGNTEAFF. In DNA form, the CDR3 reads TGTGCCAGCAGAACCCCGGGGAACACTGAAGCTTTCTTT.

The chain has TRBV11-3 and TRBJ2-1, with D possibly TRBD2 on 5 matching bases. CDR1 and CDR2 (germline): SGHNT, YENEEA. This CDR3 contains 15 residues. V lost 5 bases to trimming and J lost 8 bases, with 19 bases between them. In DNA form, the CDR3 reads TGTGCCAGCAGCCGAGTTAGTGGGAGTCTTGATGAGCAGTTCTTC. Translated, it gives CASSRVSGSLDEQFF.

The rearrangement joins TRBV7-8 to TRBJ1-2; D not resolved. The CDR3 contains 12 residues. Trimming pared 2 bases from V and 7 bases from J, leaving 8 bases between. CDR1 and CDR2 from the germline V gene are SGHVS and FQNEAQ. The CDR3: CASSLNEVGYTF. CDR3 DNA: TGTGCCAGCAGCTTAAACGAGGTTGGCTACACCTTC.

In nucleotides, the CDR3 is TGTGCCAGCACCCCTTGGGGAGCGAACACCGGGGAGCTGTTTTTT. Encoded protein: CASTPWGANTGELFF. The genes are TRBV14 and TRBJ2-2; perhaps TRBD2 as D (5 bases). The CDR3 has 15 residues. Trimming took off 7 bases at V and 0 bases at J, with 12 bases between the two ends. In germline, CDR1 is SGHDN, CDR2 FVKESK.

This clone was picked up one time. The V call is TRBV2, the J call TRBJ2-5; TRBD2 aligns across 7 bases. Germline CDR1 reads SNHLY; CDR2 reads FYNNEI. The CDR3 spans 15 residues. V lost 4 bases to trimming and J lost 1 base; unmatched junction nucleotides: 6. CDR3 coding DNA: TGTGCCAGCAGTGCTTTAGCGGGTATCCAAGAGACCCAGTACTTC. This gives the protein CASSALAGIQETQYF. The full variable domain, with the rest looked up from reference TRBV2 and TRBJ2-5, is EPEVTQTPSHQVTQMGQEVILRCVPISNHLYFYWYRQILGQKVEFLVSFYNNEISEKSEIFDDQFSVERPDGSNFTLKIRSTKLEDSAMYFCASSALAGIQETQYFGPGTRLLVL.

The chain links TRBV6-5 to TRBJ2-7, with D tentatively TRBD2 (5 bases). The germline V gene has CDR1 MNHEY and CDR2 SVGAGI. This CDR3 is built from 16 residues. Between the trimmed V and J ends, which lost 0 bases and 2 bases, there was a span of 14 bases. In nucleotides, the CDR3 is TGTGCCAGCAGTTACTCGATCCTAGCTTTACCCTACGAGCAGTACTTC. Its translation: CASSYSILALPYEQYF.

The chain joins TRBV27 to TRBJ1-5; possible D gene TRBD1, 5 bases. Germline V gene sequence: CDR1 MNHEY, CDR2 SMNVEV (reference sequence). This CDR3 contains 14 residues. Trimming pared 5 bases from V and 0 bases from J, leaving 8 bases between. The CDR3 nucleotides are TGTGCCAGCAGTGCAGGGTATAGCAATCAGCCCCAGCATTTT. Translation gives CASSAGYSNQPQHF.

V usage is TRBV19 and J usage is TRBJ1-2, with 9 bases that match TRBD1. The V gene end was trimmed by 5 bases and the J gene end by 8 bases; junction bases not matched to a gene: 6. The CDR3 runs to 13 residues. Germline CDR1 reads LNHDA; CDR2 reads SQIVND (reference sequence). The CDR3 is CASSSRDRDGYTF. CDR3 nucleotides: TGTGCCAGTAGTTCCCGGGACAGGGACGGCTACACCTTC.